This T cell receptor (beta chain) was sequenced during a study of cytomegalovirus exposure and HLA in healthy donors. Germline loops: CDR1 MNHEY, CDR2 SMNVEV (reference sequence). The CDR3 sequence is 15 residues long. V shed 6 bases, J shed 2 bases, and the junction held 6 bases outside the gene matches. Notes on the study in general: Researchers counted 164 TCR beta chains as cytomegalovirus-associated.

This clone was detected a few times. Its antigen is not known. The PCR made use of 60 Vbeta and 13 Jbeta primers. Repertoires were generated with immunoSEQ multiplex PCR, while TCRdb's copy carries only in-frame clones and drops some. The table has about 82,000 clones, 60% to 80% seen once; the top ten hold about 6%. This chain connects TRBV27 to TRBJ2-7; 11 bases match TRBD2. The source is a woman aged 45-65 years in good health and CMV-seropositive. Sequenced material: PBMCs. The CDR3 DNA follows: TGTGCCAGCAGACTTGGGACTAGCGGAACCTACGAGCAGTACTTC. This gives the protein CASRLGTSGTYEQYF.